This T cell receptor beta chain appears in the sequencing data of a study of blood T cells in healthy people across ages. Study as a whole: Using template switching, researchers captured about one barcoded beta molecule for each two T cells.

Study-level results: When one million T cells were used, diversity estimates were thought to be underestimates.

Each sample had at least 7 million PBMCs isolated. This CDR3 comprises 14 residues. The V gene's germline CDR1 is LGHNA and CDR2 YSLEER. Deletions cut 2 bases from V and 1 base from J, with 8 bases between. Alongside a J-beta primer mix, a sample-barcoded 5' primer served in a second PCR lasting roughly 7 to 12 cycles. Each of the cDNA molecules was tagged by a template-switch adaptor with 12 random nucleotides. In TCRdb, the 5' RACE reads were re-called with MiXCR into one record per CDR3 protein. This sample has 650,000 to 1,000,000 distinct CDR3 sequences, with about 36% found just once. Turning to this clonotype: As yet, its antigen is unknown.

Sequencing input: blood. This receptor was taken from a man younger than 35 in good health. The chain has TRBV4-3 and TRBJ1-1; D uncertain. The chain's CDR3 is CASSQYAGNTEAFF. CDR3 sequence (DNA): TGCGCCAGCAGCCAATATGCAGGGAACACTGAAGCTTTCTTT.